This T cell receptor (beta chain) was captured by sequencing in a study of T cell repertoires in cytomegalovirus infection. Study-level information: Epitope selection comprised recently identified HLA-C-restricted CMV epitopes and well-studied HLA-B-restricted CMV epitopes. General observations from the study: It was HLA-C-restricted CMV-specific TCR beta clonotypes that dominated the response ex vivo.

About this clonotype itself: Its antigen is undetermined.

TCRdb redid the calling of the reads with MiXCR, one entry per CDR3 protein. The data contain some 560,000 distinct CDR3 sequences, approximately 40% of them seen just once; the ten biggest clones take up 48%. V dropped 3 bases and J dropped 7 bases, with 17 bases sitting between them. Germline CDR1 is SEHNR and CDR2 is FQNEAQ (reference sequence). The length of the CDR3 is 15 residues. V is TRBV7-9 and J is TRBJ2-3; the D gene is possibly TRBD1 (5 bases). The receptor's source is a human donor in good health (CMV status not recorded). Some clones in this sample may be carry-over from other donors' samples. The sequenced sample was cultured PBMCs, obtained from culture after CMV antigen stimulation. CDR3 amino acids: CASSFRQDSRNTQYF. In DNA, the CDR3 is TGTGCCAGCAGCTTCCGACAAGACAGCCGGAATACGCAGTATTTT.